The clone carrying this T cell receptor (beta chain) was detected only a few times. Its matching antigen is unknown. TCRdb reanalysed the RT-PCR reads using MiXCR and keeps one entry per CDR3 protein. The sample lists about 650,000 distinct CDR3 sequences, 14% occurring once. The data are from a study of response to subunit inactivated influenza vaccine. The study's findings and limits: Only a handful of new T cells, the authors suggested, are recruited with each seasonal influenza vaccination.

Trimming stripped 2 bases from V and 2 bases from J, with 14 bases between. Germline values: CDR1 SGHAT, CDR2 FQNNGV. The CDR3 runs to 16 residues. This TCR was recovered from a man aged 45-65 years who received an inactivated influenza vaccine. Sequencing used PBMCs from blood, obtained around 15 days before vaccination. V usage is TRBV11-2 and J usage is TRBJ2-3; D may be TRBD1 (5 bases). The CDR3 coding sequence is TGTGCCAGCAGCTTAAAGCAGGGTCTCCTCACAGATACGCAGTATTTT. Its protein product is CASSLKQGLLTDTQYF.